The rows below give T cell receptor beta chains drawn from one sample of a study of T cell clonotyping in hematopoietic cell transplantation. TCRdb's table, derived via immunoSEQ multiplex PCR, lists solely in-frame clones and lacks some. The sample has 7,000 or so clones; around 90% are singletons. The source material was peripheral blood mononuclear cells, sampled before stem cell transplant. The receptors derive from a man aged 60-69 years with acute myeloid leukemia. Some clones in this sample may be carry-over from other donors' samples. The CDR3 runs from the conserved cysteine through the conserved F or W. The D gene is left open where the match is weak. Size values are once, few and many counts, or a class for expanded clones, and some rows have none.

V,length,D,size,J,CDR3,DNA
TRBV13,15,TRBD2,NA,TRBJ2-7,CASSSRGGSSYEQYF,TGTGCCAGCAGCTCCCGGGGGGGGAGCTCCTACGAGCAGTACTTC
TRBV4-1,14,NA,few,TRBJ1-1,CASSQEAGYTEAFF,TGCGCCAGCAGCCAAGAGGCAGGGTACACTGAAGCTTTCTTT
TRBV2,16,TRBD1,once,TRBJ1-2,CASIDYGQGMRYGYTF,TGTGCCAGCATTGACTACGGACAGGGAATGCGCTATGGCTACACCTTC
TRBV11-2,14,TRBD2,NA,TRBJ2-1,CASSPSGTYNEQFF,TGTGCCAGCAGCCCTAGCGGTACCTACAATGAGCAGTTCTTC
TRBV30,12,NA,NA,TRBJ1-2,CVWEKEGYGYTF,TGTGTCTGGGAGAAGGAGGGCTATGGCTACACCTTC
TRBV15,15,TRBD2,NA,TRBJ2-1,CATSRDSGGANEQFF,TGTGCCACCAGCAGAGATAGCGGGGGGGCCAATGAGCAGTTCTTC
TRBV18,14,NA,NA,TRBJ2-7,CASSPRRSSYEQYF,TGTGCCAGCTCACCAAGGCGCAGCTCCTACGAGCAGTACTTC
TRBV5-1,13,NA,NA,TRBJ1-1,CASRLLGDTEAFF,TGCGCCAGCAGACTGCTTGGGGACACTGAAGCTTTCTTT
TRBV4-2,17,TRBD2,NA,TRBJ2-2,CASRVAGGPEITGELFF,TGTGCCAGCAGGGTAGCGGGGGGGCCCGAAATTACCGGGGAGCTGTTTTTT
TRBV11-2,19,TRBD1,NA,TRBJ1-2,CASSLTSGPPGQLNYGYTF,TGTGCCAGCAGCTTAACGTCCGGACCACCGGGACAGCTCAACTATGGCTACACCTTC
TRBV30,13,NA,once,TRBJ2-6,CALQDSGANVLTF,TGTGCCTTACAGGATTCCGGGGCCAACGTCCTGACTTTC
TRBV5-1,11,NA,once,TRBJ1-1,CASSSGPRAFF,TGCGCCAGCAGCTCTGGGCCCAGGGCTTTCTTT
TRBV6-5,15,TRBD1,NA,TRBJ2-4,CASSYRQGPKNIQYF,TGTGCCAGCAGTTACCGACAGGGTCCCAAAAACATTCAGTACTTC
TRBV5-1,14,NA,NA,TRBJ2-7,CASSLDAGSYEQYF,TGCGCCAGCAGCTTGGATGCAGGGTCGTACGAGCAGTACTTC
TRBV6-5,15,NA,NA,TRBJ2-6,CASSRQSSGANVLTF,TGTGCCAGCAGCCGACAGAGCTCTGGGGCCAACGTCCTGACTTTC
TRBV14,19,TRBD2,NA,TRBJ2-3,CASSQDRRASGSWTDTQYF,TGTGCCAGCAGCCAAGATAGGCGCGCTAGCGGGAGTTGGACAGATACGCAGTATTTT